This record looks at one T cell receptor beta chain sequence and its context. This sample was taken from a study of blood T cell repertoires in COVID-19. Authors' data handling: Amplification of reference gene primers was used by the study to estimate nucleated cell counts. TCRdb's table, derived via immunoSEQ multiplex PCR, lists solely in-frame clones and lacks some. From that table come the V and J calls and clone size; the DNA was used to work out D and trimming. Found here are 150,000 to 190,000 clones, 80% to 90% of them singletons; the top ten hold around 16%. Per germline, CDR1 SGHDT and CDR2 YYEEEE. This CDR3 spans 16 amino acids. The V and J ends lost 4 bases and 0 bases respectively, with 14 bases between them.

Sequenced: peripheral blood. J is TRBJ2-1 and V is TRBV5-6, with TRBD2 as a possible D gene (6 bases). This sequence was found in a woman aged 40 to 50 with acute or convalescent COVID-19. For the CDR3, the DNA is TGTGCCAGCAGCGACACTCGGGGGATCTCCTACAATGAGCAGTTCTTC. Translated, it gives CASSDTRGISYNEQFF.